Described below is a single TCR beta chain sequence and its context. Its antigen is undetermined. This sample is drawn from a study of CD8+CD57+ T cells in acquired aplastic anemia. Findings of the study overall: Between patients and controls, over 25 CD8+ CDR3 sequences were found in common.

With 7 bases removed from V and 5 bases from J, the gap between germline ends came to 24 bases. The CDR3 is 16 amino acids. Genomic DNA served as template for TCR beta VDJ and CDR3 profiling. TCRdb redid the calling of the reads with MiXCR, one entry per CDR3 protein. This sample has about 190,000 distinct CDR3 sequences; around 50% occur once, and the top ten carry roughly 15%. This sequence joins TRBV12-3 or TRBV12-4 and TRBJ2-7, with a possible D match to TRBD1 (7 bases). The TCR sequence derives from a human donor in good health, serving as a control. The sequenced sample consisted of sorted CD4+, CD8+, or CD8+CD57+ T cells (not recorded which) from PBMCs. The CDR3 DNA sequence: TGTGCCAGCACCAACTACCGCGGGACAGTCCGGCACGAGCAGTACTTC. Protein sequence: CASTNYRGTVRHEQYF.